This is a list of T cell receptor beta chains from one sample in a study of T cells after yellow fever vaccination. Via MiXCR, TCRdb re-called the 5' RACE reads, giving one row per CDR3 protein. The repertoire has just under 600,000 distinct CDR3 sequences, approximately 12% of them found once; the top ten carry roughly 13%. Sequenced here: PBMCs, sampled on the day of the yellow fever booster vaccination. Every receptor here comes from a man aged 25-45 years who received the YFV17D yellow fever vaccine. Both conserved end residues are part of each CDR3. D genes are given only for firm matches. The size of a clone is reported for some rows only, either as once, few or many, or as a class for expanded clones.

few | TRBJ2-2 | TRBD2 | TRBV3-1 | TGTGCCAGCAACATTAGCGGGAGCCTGAACACCGGGGAGCTGTTTTTT | CASNISGSLNTGELFF
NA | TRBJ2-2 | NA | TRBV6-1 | TGTGCCAGCAGATCAGCTAAGTTCACCGGGGAGCTGTTTTTT | CASRSAKFTGELFF
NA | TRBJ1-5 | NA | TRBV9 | TGTGCCAGCAGCGTAGGGGGGTCTGATCAGCCCCAGCATTTT | CASSVGGSDQPQHF
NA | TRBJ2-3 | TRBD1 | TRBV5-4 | TGTGCCAGCAGCACAGGGGGACAGGGGGTGAATACGCAGTATTTT | CASSTGGQGVNTQYF
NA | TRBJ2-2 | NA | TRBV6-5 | TGTGCCAGCAGTTACTTGTCTAGCCCGACTTCCGGGGAGCTGTTTTTT | CASSYLSSPTSGELFF
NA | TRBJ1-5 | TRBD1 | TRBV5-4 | TGTGCCAGCAGCATACAGGGGGAACAGCCCCAGCATTTT | CASSIQGEQPQHF
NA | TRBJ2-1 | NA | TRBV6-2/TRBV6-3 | TGTGCCAGCAGTTACTTCCGCAATGAGCAGTTCTTC | CASSYFRNEQFF
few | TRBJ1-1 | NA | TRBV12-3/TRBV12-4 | TGTGCCAGCAGTTTAAGGGTACAGTGGGGTGAAGCTTTCTTT | CASSLRVQWGEAFF
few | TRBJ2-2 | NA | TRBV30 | TGTGCCTGGGATGTGGGGGCTAGCACCGGGGAGCTGTTTTTT | CAWDVGASTGELFF
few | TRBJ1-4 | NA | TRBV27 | TGTGCCAGCAGCCCCCTGGGGGGAACGGATGAAAAACTGTTTTTT | CASSPLGGTDEKLFF
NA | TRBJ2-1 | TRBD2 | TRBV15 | TGTGCCACCAGCAAAGCGGGAGAGTGGAATGAGCAGTTCTTC | CATSKAGEWNEQFF
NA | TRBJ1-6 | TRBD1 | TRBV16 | TGTGCCAGCAGCCAATTGCGGGACAGCCAGAATTCACCCCTCCACTTT | CASSQLRDSQNSPLHF
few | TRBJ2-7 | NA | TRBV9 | TGTGCCAGCAGCGCCGGTGGGGACATTCTCTACGAGCAGTACTTC | CASSAGGDILYEQYF
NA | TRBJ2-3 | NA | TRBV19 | TGTGCCAGTAGTATGAAAGGGGCGGGAGATACGCAGTATTTT | CASSMKGAGDTQYF
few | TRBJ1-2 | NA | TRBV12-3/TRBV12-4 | TGTGCCAGCAGTTGGAGCGGCCAGGGCGATGGCTACACCTTC | CASSWSGQGDGYTF
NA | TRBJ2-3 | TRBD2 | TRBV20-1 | TGCAGTGCTCCCCACATACTAGCGACGAGCACAGATACGCAGTATTTT | CSAPHILATSTDTQYF
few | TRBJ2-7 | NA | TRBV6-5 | TGTGCCAGCAGTTTTGACAGGTCCGGGTACGAGCAGTACTTC | CASSFDRSGYEQYF
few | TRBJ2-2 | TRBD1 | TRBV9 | TGTGCCAGCAGCCCCCCTCACGGGACAGCGAACACCGGGGAGCTGTTTTTT | CASSPPHGTANTGELFF
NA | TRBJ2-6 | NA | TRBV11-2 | TGTGCCAGCAGCAGAACTGGGGCCAACGTCCTGACTTTC | CASSRTGANVLTF
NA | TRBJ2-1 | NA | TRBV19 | TGTGCCAGTAGACAAGGGGGGATGTTATACAATGAGCAGTTCTTC | CASRQGGMLYNEQFF
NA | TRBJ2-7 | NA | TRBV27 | TGTGCCAGCAGTCAGGGACCTTGGACTCCCTACGAGCAGTACTTC | CASSQGPWTPYEQYF
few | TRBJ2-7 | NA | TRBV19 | TGTGCCAGTAGTATCTCCGGGACTTGGGGCGAGCAGTACTTC | CASSISGTWGEQYF
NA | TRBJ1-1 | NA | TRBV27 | TGTGCCAGCAGTTTGTGGAGAGAGATCACTGAAGCTTTCTTT | CASSLWREITEAFF
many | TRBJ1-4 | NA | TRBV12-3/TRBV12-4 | TGTGCCAGCAGTCCCCTATCAGGGAAGGATGAAAAACTGTTTTTT | CASSPLSGKDEKLFF
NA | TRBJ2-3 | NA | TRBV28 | TGTGCCGCCACGACGGGCGGGATTCGGGATACGCAGTATTTT | CAATTGGIRDTQYF
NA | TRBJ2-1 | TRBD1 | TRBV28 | TGTGCCAGCATTCCCGCCGGGACAGGGTTTTTCAATGAGCAGTTCTTC | CASIPAGTGFFNEQFF
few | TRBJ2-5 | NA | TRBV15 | TGTGCCACCAGCAGCGGGGAAGGGAGAGAGACCCAGTACTTC | CATSSGEGRETQYF
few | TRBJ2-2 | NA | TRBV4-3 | TGCGCCAGCAGCCAAGAATCAGGGGAGCGGGCGAACACCGGGGAGCTGTTTTTT | CASSQESGERANTGELFF
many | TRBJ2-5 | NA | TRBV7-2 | TGTGCCAGCAGCTTTTCGGGTGCGGAGACCCAGTACTTC | CASSFSGAETQYF
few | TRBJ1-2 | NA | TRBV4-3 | TGCGCCAGCAGCCAGGCCCCGGGCCATGGCTACACCTTC | CASSQAPGHGYTF
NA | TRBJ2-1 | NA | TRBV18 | TGTGCCAGCTCACCTCAAGGAGCGGGCAAGAGCTCCTACAATGAGCAGTTCTTC | CASSPQGAGKSSYNEQFF
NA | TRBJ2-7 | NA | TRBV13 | TGTGCCAGCGCCCCCGGGCCAACCTACGAGCAGTACTTC | CASAPGPTYEQYF
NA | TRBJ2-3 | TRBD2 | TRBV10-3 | TGTGCCATCAGCGTTGGGAGCGGGAGAGATACGCAGTATTTT | CAISVGSGRDTQYF
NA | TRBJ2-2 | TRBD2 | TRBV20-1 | TGCAGTGCCCGTCCAGGGACTAGCAACACCGGGGAGCTGTTTTTT | CSARPGTSNTGELFF